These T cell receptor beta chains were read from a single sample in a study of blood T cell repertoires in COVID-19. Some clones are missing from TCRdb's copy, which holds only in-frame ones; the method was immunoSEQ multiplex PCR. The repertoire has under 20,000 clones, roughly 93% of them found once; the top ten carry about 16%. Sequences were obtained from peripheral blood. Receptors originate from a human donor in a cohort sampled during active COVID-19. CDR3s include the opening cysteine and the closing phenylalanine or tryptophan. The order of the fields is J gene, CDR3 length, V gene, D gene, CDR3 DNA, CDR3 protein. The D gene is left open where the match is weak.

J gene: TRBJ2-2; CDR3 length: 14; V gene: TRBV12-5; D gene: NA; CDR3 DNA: TGTGCTAGTGGTTTGGCCCTTAACACCGGGGAGCTGTTTTTT; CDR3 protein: CASGLALNTGELFF
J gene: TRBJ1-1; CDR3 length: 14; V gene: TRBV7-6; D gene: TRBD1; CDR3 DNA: TGTGCCAGCAGCTTCAAGGGGGCAGGGACTGAAGCTTTCTTT; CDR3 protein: CASSFKGAGTEAFF
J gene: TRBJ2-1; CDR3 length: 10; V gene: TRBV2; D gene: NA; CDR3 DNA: TGTGCCAGCACTCAGAATGAGCAGTTCTTC; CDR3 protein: CASTQNEQFF
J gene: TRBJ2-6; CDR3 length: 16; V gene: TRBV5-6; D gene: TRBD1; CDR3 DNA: TGTGCCAGCAGCTTCACAGGGGGCTCTGGGGCCAACGTCCTGACTTTC; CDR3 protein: CASSFTGGSGANVLTF
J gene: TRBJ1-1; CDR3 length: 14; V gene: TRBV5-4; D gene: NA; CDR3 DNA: TGTGCCAGCAGCCCCGACTCCCCCAGAACTGAAGCTTTCTTT; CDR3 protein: CASSPDSPRTEAFF
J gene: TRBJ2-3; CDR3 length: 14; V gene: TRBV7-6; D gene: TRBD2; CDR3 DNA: TGTGCCAGCACCGGGGGGGCTGGCACAGATACGCAGTATTTT; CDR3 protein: CASTGGAGTDTQYF
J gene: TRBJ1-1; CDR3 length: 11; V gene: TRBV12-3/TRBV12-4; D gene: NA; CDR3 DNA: TGTGCCACCAGTCCTACCACTGAAGCTTTCTTT; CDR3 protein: CATSPTTEAFF
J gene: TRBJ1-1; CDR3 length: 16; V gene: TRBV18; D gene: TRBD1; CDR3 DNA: TGTGCCAGCTCACGCACCCGACAGGGGTTGGCCACTGAAGCTTTCTTT; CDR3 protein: CASSRTRQGLATEAFF
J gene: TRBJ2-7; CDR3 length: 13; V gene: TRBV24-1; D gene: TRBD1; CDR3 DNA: TGTGCCACCCAGGGACAGTCGTCCCGGGAGCAGTACTTC; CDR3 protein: CATQGQSSREQYF
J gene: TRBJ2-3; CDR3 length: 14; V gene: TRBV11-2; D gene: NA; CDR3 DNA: TGTGCCAGCAGCTTTCTCGGTAGCACAGATACGCAGTATTTT; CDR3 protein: CASSFLGSTDTQYF
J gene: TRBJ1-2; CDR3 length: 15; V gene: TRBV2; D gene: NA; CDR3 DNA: TGTGCCAGCGGGCGGGGGACACCTTCTAACTATGGCTACACCTTC; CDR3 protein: CASGRGTPSNYGYTF
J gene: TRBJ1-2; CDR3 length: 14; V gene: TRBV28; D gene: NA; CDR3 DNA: TGTGCCAGCACCCCGGGGGGGGACTCATATGGCTACACCTTC; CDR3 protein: CASTPGGDSYGYTF
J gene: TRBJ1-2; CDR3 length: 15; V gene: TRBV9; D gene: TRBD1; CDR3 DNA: TGTGCCAGCAGCGCCACACAGGGGAAGGGTGGAGGCTACACCTTC; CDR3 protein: CASSATQGKGGGYTF
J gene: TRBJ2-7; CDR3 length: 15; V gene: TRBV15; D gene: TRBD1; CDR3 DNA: TGTGCCACCAGCGCAGGGGGCGTGAAGAACTACGAGCAGTACTTC; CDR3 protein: CATSAGGVKNYEQYF
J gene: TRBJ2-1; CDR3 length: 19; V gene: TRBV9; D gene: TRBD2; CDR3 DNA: TGTGCCAGCAGCGCAATGGGGAGTATAGCGGGAGGGCCTCGAAATGAGCAGTTCTTC; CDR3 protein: CASSAMGSIAGGPRNEQFF
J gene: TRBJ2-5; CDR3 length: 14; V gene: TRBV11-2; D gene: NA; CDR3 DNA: TGTGCCAGCAGCCTGGGCCGGGGGTTGCAGACCCAGTACTTC; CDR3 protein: CASSLGRGLQTQYF
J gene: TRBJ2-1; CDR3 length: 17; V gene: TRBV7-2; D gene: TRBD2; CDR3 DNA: TGTGCCAGCAGCACAGGGGCGGGAGGGCCCTCGGACAATGAGCAGTTCTTC; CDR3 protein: CASSTGAGGPSDNEQFF
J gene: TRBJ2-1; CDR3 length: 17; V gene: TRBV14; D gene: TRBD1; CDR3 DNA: TGTGCCAGCAGGGCTACAGGGGCCCTTCGAGCGTACAATGAGCAGTTCTTC; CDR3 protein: CASRATGALRAYNEQFF
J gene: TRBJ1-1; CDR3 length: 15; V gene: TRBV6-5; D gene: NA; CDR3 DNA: TGTGCCAGCAGTTACTCGGGGGGGGTGGGCACTGAAGCTTTCTTT; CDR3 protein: CASSYSGGVGTEAFF
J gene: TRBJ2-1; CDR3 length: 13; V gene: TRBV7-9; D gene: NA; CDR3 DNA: TGTGCCAGCAGCTCTCAGGTGAACAATGAGCAGTTCTTC; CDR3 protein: CASSSQVNNEQFF
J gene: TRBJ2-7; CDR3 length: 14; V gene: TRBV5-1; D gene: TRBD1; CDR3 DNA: TGCGCCAGCAAACGGGACAGGGCAACCTACGAGCAGTACTTC; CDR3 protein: CASKRDRATYEQYF
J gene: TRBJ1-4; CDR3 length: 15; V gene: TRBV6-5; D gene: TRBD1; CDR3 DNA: TGTGCCAGCAGTCGACTCGGGACAGGGACTGAAAAACTGTTTTTT; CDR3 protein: CASSRLGTGTEKLFF
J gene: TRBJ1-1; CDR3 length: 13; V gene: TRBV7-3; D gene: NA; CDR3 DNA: TGTGCCAGCAGCTTAGCCGCCTTGGGCGAAGCTTTCTTT; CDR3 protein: CASSLAALGEAFF
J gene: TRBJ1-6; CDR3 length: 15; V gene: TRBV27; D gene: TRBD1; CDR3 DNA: TGTGCCAGCAGTTTGGGACAGGGGAATAATTCACCCCTCCACTTT; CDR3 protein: CASSLGQGNNSPLHF
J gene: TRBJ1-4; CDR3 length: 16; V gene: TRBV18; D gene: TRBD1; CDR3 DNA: TGTGCCAGCTCACCTCCTAGAGGGGGCACTAATGAAAAACTGTTTTTT; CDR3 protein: CASSPPRGGTNEKLFF
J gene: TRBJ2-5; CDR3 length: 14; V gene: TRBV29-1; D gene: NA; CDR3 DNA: TGCAGCGTTGAATCTCCGCGGGGAATAGAGACCCAGTACTTC; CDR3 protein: CSVESPRGIETQYF
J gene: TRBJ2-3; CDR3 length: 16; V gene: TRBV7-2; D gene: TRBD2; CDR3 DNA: TGTGCCAGCAGTAACCTCGTCGGGAGCGGGGGTGGTACGCAGTATTTT; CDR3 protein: CASSNLVGSGGGTQYF